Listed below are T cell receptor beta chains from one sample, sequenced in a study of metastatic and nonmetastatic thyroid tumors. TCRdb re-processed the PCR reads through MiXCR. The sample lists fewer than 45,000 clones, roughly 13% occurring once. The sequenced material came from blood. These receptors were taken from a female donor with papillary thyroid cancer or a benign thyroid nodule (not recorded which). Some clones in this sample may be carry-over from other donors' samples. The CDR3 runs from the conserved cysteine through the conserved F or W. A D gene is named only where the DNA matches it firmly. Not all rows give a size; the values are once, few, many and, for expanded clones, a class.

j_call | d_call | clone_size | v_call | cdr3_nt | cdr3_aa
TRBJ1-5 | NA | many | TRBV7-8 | TGTGCCAGCAGCTTAGAGGGATACTCTAGCAATCAGCCCCAGCATTTT | CASSLEGYSSNQPQHF
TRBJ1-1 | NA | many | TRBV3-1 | TGTGCCAGCAGCCTCCCAACTAGAGGCCTTCAGAACACTGAAGCTTTCTTT | CASSLPTRGLQNTEAFF
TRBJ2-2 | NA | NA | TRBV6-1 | TGTGCCAGCAAATTTCCCAACACCGGGGAGCTGTTTTTT | CASKFPNTGELFF
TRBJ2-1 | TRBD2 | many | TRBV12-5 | TGTGCTAGTGGTTTGGCCTGGACTAGCGGGAGCCAGCATGAGCAGTTCTTC | CASGLAWTSGSQHEQFF
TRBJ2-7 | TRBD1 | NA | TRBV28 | TGTGCCAGCAGTGGACAGGGATATGAGCAGTACTTC | CASSGQGYEQYF
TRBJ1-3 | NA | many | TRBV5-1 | TGCGCCAGCAGCTTGGACGGATACTCTGGAAACACCATATATTTT | CASSLDGYSGNTIYF
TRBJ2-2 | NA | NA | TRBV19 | TGTGCCACCACCCCGGACTATAACACCGGGGAGCTGTTTTTT | CATTPDYNTGELFF
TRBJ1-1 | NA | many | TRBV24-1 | TGTGCCACTAGCGGGGGCACTGAAGCTTTCTTT | CATSGGTEAFF
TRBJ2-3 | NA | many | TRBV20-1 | TGCAGTGCTCCTACTACCCTCGGTGGAGATACGCAGTATTTT | CSAPTTLGGDTQYF
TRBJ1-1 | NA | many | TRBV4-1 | TGCGCCAGCAGCCAAGGAAGGGAGAACACTGAAGCTTTCTTT | CASSQGRENTEAFF
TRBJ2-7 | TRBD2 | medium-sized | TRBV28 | TGTGCCAGCAGTTTTGCCGGACTAGCGGGAGTATACGAGCAGTACTTC | CASSFAGLAGVYEQYF
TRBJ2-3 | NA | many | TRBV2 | TGTGCCAGCAGGGGGGGAGGTAGCGCGAACACAGATACGCAGTATTTT | CASRGGGSANTDTQYF
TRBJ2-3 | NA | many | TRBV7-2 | TGTGCCAGCAGCTTAGGACGAGCAGCGGATACGCAGTATTTT | CASSLGRAADTQYF
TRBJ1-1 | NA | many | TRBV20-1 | TGCAGTGCTGTACGTGGAAGCACTGAAGCTTTCTTT | CSAVRGSTEAFF